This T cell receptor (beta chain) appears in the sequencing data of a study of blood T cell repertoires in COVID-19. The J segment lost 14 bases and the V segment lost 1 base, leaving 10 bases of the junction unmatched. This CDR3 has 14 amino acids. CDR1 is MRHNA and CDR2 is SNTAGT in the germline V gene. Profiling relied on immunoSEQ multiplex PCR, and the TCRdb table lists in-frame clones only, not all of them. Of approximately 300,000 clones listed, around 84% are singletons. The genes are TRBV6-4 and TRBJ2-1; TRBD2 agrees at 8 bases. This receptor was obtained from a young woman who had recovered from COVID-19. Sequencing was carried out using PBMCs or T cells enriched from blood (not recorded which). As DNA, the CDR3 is TGTGCCAGCAGTGACTTCCCCCTTACTAGCGGCAAGTTCTTC. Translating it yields CASSDFPLTSGKFF.